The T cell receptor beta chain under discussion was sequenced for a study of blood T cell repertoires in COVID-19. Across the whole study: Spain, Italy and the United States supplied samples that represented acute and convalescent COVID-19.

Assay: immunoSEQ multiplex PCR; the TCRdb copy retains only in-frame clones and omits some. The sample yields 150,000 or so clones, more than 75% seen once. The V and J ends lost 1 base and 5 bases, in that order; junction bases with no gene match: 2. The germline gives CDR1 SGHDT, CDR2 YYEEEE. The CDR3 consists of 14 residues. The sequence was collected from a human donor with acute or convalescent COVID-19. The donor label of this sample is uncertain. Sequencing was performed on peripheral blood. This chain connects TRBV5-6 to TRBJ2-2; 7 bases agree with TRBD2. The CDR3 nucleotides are TGTGCCAGCAGCTTGTCGGGGGGTACCGGGGAGCTGTTTTTT. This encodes CASSLSGGTGELFF.